One T cell receptor beta chain is described in this entry. Its antigen remains unknown. Data came from immunoSEQ multiplex PCR; TCRdb stores just in-frame clones and leaves some out. Of roughly 100,000 clones in the sample, roughly 84% are singletons; the top ten hold about 1.4%. The V end was cut by 2 bases, the J end by 10 bases, with 12 bases between. This CDR3 comprises 14 residues. Germline assignment: CDR1 KGHSH and CDR2 LQKENI. These data are taken from a study of T cell responses to AZD1222 COVID-19 vaccine. Background on the study: Second-dose intervals near 4 or 12 weeks were combined.

Study conclusions and caveats: Seropositive status at baseline applied to only six AZD1222 recipients. Distributed over spike, vaccine-associated CD4 TCRs predominated at 160-218 and 743-854. The peak T cell response came first, and repertoires were sampled only after it.

The input for sequencing was peripheral blood, taken on day 0 of AZD1222 vaccination. The chain carries TRBV18 and TRBJ1-6, with a tentative D call TRBD1 (6 bases). This TCR derives from an adult in good health. This chain's CDR3 is CASSPTDRESPLHF. For the CDR3, the DNA is TGTGCCAGCTCACCAACGGACAGAGAGTCACCCCTCCACTTT.